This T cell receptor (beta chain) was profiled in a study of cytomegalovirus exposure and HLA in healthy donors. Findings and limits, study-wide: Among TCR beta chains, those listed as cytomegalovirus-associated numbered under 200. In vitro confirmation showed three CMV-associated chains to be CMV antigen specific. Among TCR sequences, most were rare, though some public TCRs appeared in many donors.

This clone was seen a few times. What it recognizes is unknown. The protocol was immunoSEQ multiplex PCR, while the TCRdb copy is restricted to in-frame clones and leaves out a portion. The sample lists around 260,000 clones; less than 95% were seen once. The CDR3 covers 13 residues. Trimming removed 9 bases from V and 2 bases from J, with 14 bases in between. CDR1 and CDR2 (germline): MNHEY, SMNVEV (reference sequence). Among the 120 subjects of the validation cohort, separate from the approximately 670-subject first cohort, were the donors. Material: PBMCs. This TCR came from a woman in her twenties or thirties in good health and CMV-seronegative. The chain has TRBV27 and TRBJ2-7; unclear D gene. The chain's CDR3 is CASAPGIAYEQYF. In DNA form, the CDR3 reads TGTGCCAGTGCTCCAGGAATAGCCTACGAGCAGTACTTC.